Listed below are T cell receptor beta chains from one sample, sequenced in a study of cytomegalovirus exposure and HLA in healthy donors. Sequenced by immunoSEQ multiplex PCR; TCRdb stores in-frame clones only, minus some. There are 150,000 to 250,000 clones in the sample, with roughly 0.74% held by the top ten. The sample taken for sequencing was PBMCs. Receptors were obtained from a boy aged 5-17 years in good health and CMV-seronegative. The CDR3 runs from the conserved cysteine through the conserved F or W. The D gene is left open where the match is weak.

v_call: TRBV4-1
j_call: TRBJ2-1
d_call: TRBD1
cdr3_nt: TGCGCCAGCAGCCAAGGGACAGGGGTTTACAATGAGCAGTTCTTC
cdr3_aa: CASSQGTGVYNEQFF

v_call: TRBV28
j_call: TRBJ1-2
d_call: .
cdr3_nt: TGTGCCAGCAGTTTTGGCAGAAAAAACTATGGCTACACCTTC
cdr3_aa: CASSFGRKNYGYTF

v_call: TRBV4-1
j_call: TRBJ1-5
d_call: TRBD1
cdr3_nt: TGCGCCAGCAGCCAGGCTTCGGGGACAGGGGGACAGCCCCAGCATTTT
cdr3_aa: CASSQASGTGGQPQHF

v_call: TRBV9
j_call: TRBJ2-7
d_call: TRBD1
cdr3_nt: TGTGCCAGCAGCGCCGGGACAGGGCCCTACGAGCAGTACTTC
cdr3_aa: CASSAGTGPYEQYF

v_call: TRBV6-5
j_call: TRBJ2-3
d_call: .
cdr3_nt: TGTGCCAGCAGTTACGATTCGCGGATTGGCACAGATACGCAGTATTTT
cdr3_aa: CASSYDSRIGTDTQYF

v_call: TRBV7-2
j_call: TRBJ2-2
d_call: .
cdr3_nt: TGTGCCAGCAGCTTGGGTGCGACTGCTTTCACCGGGGAGCTGTTTTTT
cdr3_aa: CASSLGATAFTGELFF

v_call: TRBV5-1
j_call: TRBJ1-2
d_call: .
cdr3_nt: TGCGCCAGCAGCTATACAGGCCTCTATGGCTACACCTTC
cdr3_aa: CASSYTGLYGYTF

v_call: TRBV7-7
j_call: TRBJ2-3
d_call: .
cdr3_nt: TGTGCCAGCAGCCCCACGGGGGGCGTCACAGATACGCAGTATTTT
cdr3_aa: CASSPTGGVTDTQYF

v_call: TRBV6-5
j_call: TRBJ1-1
d_call: .
cdr3_nt: TGTGCCAGCAGTTGGGGAGGGAGGAACACTGAAGCTTTCTTT
cdr3_aa: CASSWGGRNTEAFF

v_call: TRBV11-2
j_call: TRBJ1-4
d_call: .
cdr3_nt: TGTGCCAGCAGCCGCAGGGGAAGTGAAAAACTGTTTTTT
cdr3_aa: CASSRRGSEKLFF

v_call: TRBV5-5
j_call: TRBJ1-2
d_call: .
cdr3_nt: TGTGCCAGCAGCTTGGAGCCCGAGTATGGCTACACCTTC
cdr3_aa: CASSLEPEYGYTF

v_call: TRBV4-1
j_call: TRBJ1-1
d_call: TRBD1
cdr3_nt: TGCGCCAGCAGCCAAGTGGGGACAGGGGGCAAGACTGAAGCTTTCTTT
cdr3_aa: CASSQVGTGGKTEAFF

v_call: TRBV6-5
j_call: TRBJ2-5
d_call: .
cdr3_nt: TGTGCCAGCAGTTATAGCGGCGGTAACCAAGAGACCCAGTACTTC
cdr3_aa: CASSYSGGNQETQYF

v_call: TRBV7-2
j_call: TRBJ2-7
d_call: .
cdr3_nt: TGTGCCAGCAGCCCCACTGCGGGCGAGCAGTACTTC
cdr3_aa: CASSPTAGEQYF

v_call: TRBV7-9
j_call: TRBJ1-6
d_call: .
cdr3_nt: TGTGCCAGCAGCCCCGATAATTCACCCCTCCACTTT
cdr3_aa: CASSPDNSPLHF

v_call: TRBV2
j_call: TRBJ2-7
d_call: .
cdr3_nt: TGTGCCAGCAGTGGCCAAGCACAGATTTCCTACGAGCAGTACTTC
cdr3_aa: CASSGQAQISYEQYF

v_call: TRBV6-5
j_call: TRBJ1-1
d_call: .
cdr3_nt: TGTGCCAGCAGTTACAAGTCGGGAACTACGAACACTGAAGCTTTCTTT
cdr3_aa: CASSYKSGTTNTEAFF

v_call: TRBV7-8
j_call: TRBJ2-3
d_call: TRBD1
cdr3_nt: TGTGCCAGCAGCCCATCCGGGACAGGAGGCACAGATACGCAGTATTTT
cdr3_aa: CASSPSGTGGTDTQYF

v_call: TRBV7-2
j_call: TRBJ2-3
d_call: .
cdr3_nt: TGTGCCAGCAGGAGGGGGGGGTTTACAGATACGCAGTATTTT
cdr3_aa: CASRRGGFTDTQYF

v_call: TRBV28
j_call: TRBJ1-5
d_call: .
cdr3_nt: TGTGCCAGCAGTTTCGGAGGGTTGGGCAATCAGCCCCAGCATTTT
cdr3_aa: CASSFGGLGNQPQHF

v_call: TRBV4-1
j_call: TRBJ1-5
d_call: TRBD1
cdr3_nt: TGCGCCAGCAGCCAAACCACAGGGGGTGGGGGGCAGCCCCAGCATTTT
cdr3_aa: CASSQTTGGGGQPQHF

v_call: TRBV5-1
j_call: TRBJ1-1
d_call: .
cdr3_nt: TGCGCCAGCAGCCCCGGGGAGCTGAACACTGAAGCTTTCTTT
cdr3_aa: CASSPGELNTEAFF

v_call: TRBV30
j_call: TRBJ1-3
d_call: .
cdr3_nt: TGTGCCTGGACTTTGACCGGGGAATACTCTGGAAACACCATATATTTT
cdr3_aa: CAWTLTGEYSGNTIYF

v_call: TRBV5-1
j_call: TRBJ1-4
d_call: .
cdr3_nt: TGCGCCAGCAGCTTGGCCTACAGGGACCTTAATGAAAAACTGTTTTTT
cdr3_aa: CASSLAYRDLNEKLFF

v_call: TRBV10-3
j_call: TRBJ2-3
d_call: TRBD1
cdr3_nt: TGTGCCATGGCCCGGGACAGTGTCATTCGTTTAGGCACAGATACGCAGTATTTT
cdr3_aa: CAMARDSVIRLGTDTQYF

v_call: TRBV7-9
j_call: TRBJ1-1
d_call: .
cdr3_nt: TGTGCCAGCAGCACCCGGGGGAAGGGGAACACTGAAGCTTTCTTT
cdr3_aa: CASSTRGKGNTEAFF

v_call: TRBV30
j_call: TRBJ2-3
d_call: .
cdr3_nt: TGTGCCAGGGGGGGAGAGGGAGATACGCAGTATTTT
cdr3_aa: CARGGEGDTQYF

v_call: TRBV5-6
j_call: TRBJ2-1
d_call: TRBD1
cdr3_nt: TGTGCCAGCAGCTGGACAGGGGATGAGCAGTTCTTC
cdr3_aa: CASSWTGDEQFF

v_call: TRBV15
j_call: TRBJ1-5
d_call: TRBD1
cdr3_nt: TGTGCCACCAGCAAGGGCAGGGGGAATCAGCCCCAGCATTTT
cdr3_aa: CATSKGRGNQPQHF

v_call: TRBV15
j_call: TRBJ1-2
d_call: .
cdr3_nt: TGTGCCACCAGCAGAGATATGGGGGGAAACTATGGCTACACCTTC
cdr3_aa: CATSRDMGGNYGYTF

v_call: TRBV7-6
j_call: TRBJ2-5
d_call: .
cdr3_nt: TGTGCCAGCAGGCCCGGGGGCCAAGAGACCCAGTACTTC
cdr3_aa: CASRPGGQETQYF

v_call: TRBV4-1
j_call: TRBJ1-1
d_call: .
cdr3_nt: TGCGCCAGCAGCCAAGATGGCCGGGGATTGAACACTGAAGCTTTCTTT
cdr3_aa: CASSQDGRGLNTEAFF

v_call: TRBV5-1
j_call: TRBJ2-5
d_call: TRBD2
cdr3_nt: TGCGCCAGCAGCTATACCGGGACTAGCGGGGGTGTAGAGACCCAGTACTTC
cdr3_aa: CASSYTGTSGGVETQYF

v_call: TRBV5-1
j_call: TRBJ2-5
d_call: TRBD1
cdr3_nt: TGCGCCAGCAGCATACGGACAGGGGGCGGAGTGGGGACCCAGTACTTC
cdr3_aa: CASSIRTGGGVGTQYF

v_call: TRBV28
j_call: TRBJ1-1
d_call: .
cdr3_nt: TGTGCCAGCAGTTACTCGGGGGGCGTGGGCGCTTTCTTT
cdr3_aa: CASSYSGGVGAFF

v_call: TRBV19
j_call: TRBJ2-5
d_call: TRBD2
cdr3_nt: TGTGCCAGTAGGTTCAGCGGGGGCCAGGGAGAGACCCAGTACTTC
cdr3_aa: CASRFSGGQGETQYF

v_call: TRBV19
j_call: TRBJ2-1
d_call: TRBD1
cdr3_nt: TGTGCCAGTAAGTGGACAGGAGGAGACAATGAGCAGTTCTTC
cdr3_aa: CASKWTGGDNEQFF

v_call: TRBV5-1
j_call: TRBJ1-5
d_call: TRBD1
cdr3_nt: TGCGCCAGCAGCTTGGGGACAGGGATCGATCAGCCCCAGCATTTT
cdr3_aa: CASSLGTGIDQPQHF

v_call: TRBV19
j_call: TRBJ1-2
d_call: TRBD1
cdr3_nt: TGTGCCAGTGGCACCTCCGGGACAGGGCTCTATGGCTACACCTTC
cdr3_aa: CASGTSGTGLYGYTF

v_call: TRBV9
j_call: TRBJ2-7
d_call: .
cdr3_nt: TGTGCCAGCAGCCCCCGGACGGGACTCTACGAGCAGTACTTC
cdr3_aa: CASSPRTGLYEQYF

v_call: TRBV13
j_call: TRBJ1-3
d_call: TRBD1
cdr3_nt: TGTGCCAGCAGCGTACGGGACAGGGGGCTCGGAAACACCATATATTTT
cdr3_aa: CASSVRDRGLGNTIYF

v_call: TRBV18
j_call: TRBJ2-7
d_call: .
cdr3_nt: TGTGCCAGCTCACTTCAGGCCCAACCCTCCCTCTACGAGCAGTACTTC
cdr3_aa: CASSLQAQPSLYEQYF

v_call: TRBV7-3
j_call: TRBJ1-1
d_call: .
cdr3_nt: TGTGCCAGCAGCTTAACGGGAGAGAACACTGAAGCTTTCTTT
cdr3_aa: CASSLTGENTEAFF

v_call: TRBV7-9
j_call: TRBJ2-5
d_call: .
cdr3_nt: TGTGCCAGCGGGTCCAGGGAAACAGAGACCCAGTACTTC
cdr3_aa: CASGSRETETQYF

v_call: TRBV5-4
j_call: TRBJ1-2
d_call: TRBD1
cdr3_nt: TGTGCCAGCAGCCTGGACAGGGCTTGGGGAGCTAACTATGGCTACACCTTC
cdr3_aa: CASSLDRAWGANYGYTF

v_call: TRBV18
j_call: TRBJ2-1
d_call: .
cdr3_nt: TGTGCCAGCTCATCCGGGACTTTGCAGTTCTTC
cdr3_aa: CASSSGTLQFF

v_call: TRBV12-5
j_call: TRBJ2-7
d_call: TRBD1
cdr3_nt: TGTGCTAGTGGTTTGTCAGGGACAGGGCTGGACGAGCAGTACTTC
cdr3_aa: CASGLSGTGLDEQYF

v_call: TRBV19
j_call: TRBJ1-5
d_call: .
cdr3_nt: TGTGCCAGTACCCTCGATCAGCCCCAGCATTTT
cdr3_aa: CASTLDQPQHF

v_call: TRBV9
j_call: TRBJ2-3
d_call: .
cdr3_nt: TGTGCCAGCAGCAGACTTTCTGGAGGCACAGATACGCAGTATTTT
cdr3_aa: CASSRLSGGTDTQYF

v_call: TRBV11-2
j_call: TRBJ1-4
d_call: .
cdr3_nt: TGTGCCAGCAGCTTAGGGACAGTTAATGAAAAACTGTTTTTT
cdr3_aa: CASSLGTVNEKLFF

v_call: TRBV6-6
j_call: TRBJ1-2
d_call: .
cdr3_nt: TGTGCCAGCAGTTACGGAGGTACCTATGGCTACACCTTC
cdr3_aa: CASSYGGTYGYTF

v_call: TRBV9
j_call: TRBJ1-1
d_call: .
cdr3_nt: TGTGCCAGCAGTGCCAGGGAAACGGGCACTGAAGCTTTCTTT
cdr3_aa: CASSARETGTEAFF

v_call: TRBV19
j_call: TRBJ1-2
d_call: .
cdr3_nt: TGTGCCAGTAAAAGGGAGGAGGGCTATGGCTACACCTTC
cdr3_aa: CASKREEGYGYTF

v_call: TRBV4-2
j_call: TRBJ2-2
d_call: TRBD2
cdr3_nt: TGTGCCAGCAGCTGGGGGGGATCCGGGGAGCTGTTTTTT
cdr3_aa: CASSWGGSGELFF

v_call: TRBV6-5
j_call: TRBJ2-7
d_call: .
cdr3_nt: TGTGCCAGCAGTTACCGGGACAATTACTACGAGCAGTACTTC
cdr3_aa: CASSYRDNYYEQYF

v_call: TRBV5-1
j_call: TRBJ1-1
d_call: .
cdr3_nt: TGCGCCAGCAGCTTGATCGGAGGGTACACTGAAGCTTTCTTT
cdr3_aa: CASSLIGGYTEAFF

v_call: TRBV5-1
j_call: TRBJ1-2
d_call: .
cdr3_nt: TGCGCCAGCAGCTTGGAGGGGAACTATGGCTACACCTTC
cdr3_aa: CASSLEGNYGYTF

v_call: TRBV5-4
j_call: TRBJ1-3
d_call: .
cdr3_nt: TGTGCCAGCAGCCCTGGGTCGAGGGCCGGAAACACCATATATTTT
cdr3_aa: CASSPGSRAGNTIYF

v_call: TRBV6-5
j_call: TRBJ2-7
d_call: .
cdr3_nt: TGTGCCAGCAGTTACTCGCCACCAGGATCCTACGAGCAGTACTTC
cdr3_aa: CASSYSPPGSYEQYF

v_call: TRBV9
j_call: TRBJ1-1
d_call: TRBD1
cdr3_nt: TGTGCCAGCAGCGCGACAGGGCCCACTGAAGCTTTCTTT
cdr3_aa: CASSATGPTEAFF